This T cell receptor (beta chain) was profiled in a study of T-cell reconstitution after alpha-beta-depleted transplantation in children. The CDR3 length is 13 residues. V was pared by 5 bases and J by 15 bases, with 11 bases of the junction left unmatched. This clonotype was detected ten times or more. Unique molecular identifiers were incorporated during preparation of the TCRbeta library. TCRdb called the PCR reads again in MiXCR, with one record for every CDR3 protein. Here the sample spans roughly 400,000 distinct CDR3 sequences, roughly 22% being singletons. Material: PBMCs from the stem cell graft donor, obtained from the stem cell graft. V usage is TRBV12-3 or TRBV12-4 and J usage is TRBJ2-1; 9 bases fit TRBD2. The origin of this receptor is a human donor who donated a stem cell graft to a child with acute myeloid leukemia. Here the CDR3 DNA reads TGTGCCAGCAGTCCGGGAGCGGGAGGAAGGGGGTTCTTC. Translation: CASSPGAGGRGFF.